The 10 T cell receptor beta chains below all came from one sample that was sequenced in a study of blood T cell repertoires in COVID-19 (dated by TCRdb to the early 2020s). The library was built by means of the immunoSEQ multiplex PCR assay. What TCRdb holds here is the immuneACCESS table cut down to in-frame rearrangements. Part of the clones is not present; checked against another copy, under half of the missing clones reflect an unresolved V gene, and the others are unexplained. Here the sample has 65,000 or so clones; approximately 88% occur a single time. The top ten hold 10% of the sample. The specimen was peripheral blood. The receptors originated from a man younger than 40 with COVID-19, enrolled during active disease.

V and J are TRBV9 and TRBJ2-2; weak D call: TRBD1 (5 bases). This CDR3 has 16 residues. V lost 0 bases and J 3 bases, leaving 12 bases between the germline ends. Germline CDR1 SGDLS, CDR2 YYNGEE. CDR3 amino acids: CASSVAAGIDTGELFF. For the CDR3, the DNA is TGTGCCAGCAGCGTAGCGGCAGGGATAGACACCGGGGAGCTGTTTTTT.

This clone has only a few counts. The rearrangement links TRBV14 to TRBJ2-7, with a tentative D call TRBD2 (5 bases). V dropped 1 base and J dropped 7 bases, with 11 bases sitting between them. Germline CDR1 reads SGHDN; CDR2 reads FVKESK. This CDR3 region has 13 residues. CDR3 in amino acids: CASSQARDGEQYF. CDR3 sequence (DNA): TGTGCCAGCAGCCAAGCTCGGGATGGTGAGCAGTACTTC.

This clone was detected only a few times. V usage is TRBV9 and J usage is TRBJ2-3; TRBD2 might be the D (5 bases). The CDR3 runs 15 residues. Germline CDR1 reads SGDLS; CDR2 reads YYNGEE. The V gene lost 4 bases and the J gene lost 2 bases, with 14 bases spanning the gap. The CDR3 is CASSPTDFITDTQYF. CDR3 nucleotides: TGTGCCAGCAGCCCCACGGACTTTATCACAGATACGCAGTATTTT.

This chain uses TRBV9 with TRBJ2-1; TRBD1 agrees at 7 bases. The CDR3 length is 14 residues. Losses at the gene ends were 0 bases for V and 9 bases for J; bases not matched to a gene: 6. Per germline, CDR1 SGDLS and CDR2 YYNGEE. CDR3 sequence: CASSVVEGAGEQFF. CDR3 bases: TGTGCCAGCAGCGTAGTTGAGGGGGCGGGTGAGCAGTTCTTC.

CDR3 sequence: CASSGLAWKETQYF. The CDR3, as DNA: TGTGCCAGCAGCGGACTAGCGTGGAAAGAGACCCAGTACTTC. The chain employs TRBV3-1 (or the pseudogene TRBV3-2) and TRBJ2-5, with TRBD2 identical over 9 bases. The CDR3 is made up of 14 amino acids. Germline lookup yields CDR1 LGHDT and CDR2 YNNKEL (reference sequence). J gave up 3 bases and V 5 bases, and 4 bases lay outside the gene matches.

The rearrangement uses TRBV7-9 and TRBJ2-7, with 12 bases matching TRBD2. Trimming removed 0 bases from V and 9 bases from J; junction bases left unmatched: 6. CDR1 and CDR2 (germline): SEHNR, FQNEAQ (reference sequence). This CDR3 has 15 amino acids. The CDR3 nucleotides are TGTGCCAGCAGCTTAGCGGGGACTAGCGGGCCGGGGCAGTACTTC. This gives the protein CASSLAGTSGPGQYF.

V and J are TRBV2 and TRBJ1-1, with 7 bases lining up with TRBD1. The CDR3 covers 13 residues. V lost 8 bases, J lost 2 bases, and 5 bases stayed unmatched. Germline V gene sequence: CDR1 SNHLY, CDR2 FYNNEI. This chain's CDR3 is CASVGQPNTEAFF. The CDR3, as DNA: TGTGCCAGCGTGGGACAGCCTAACACTGAAGCTTTCTTT.

The chain employs TRBV10-1 and TRBJ2-2; 7 bases line up with TRBD1. The CDR3 contains 15 residues. V trimming: 10 bases; J trimming: 0 bases; junction bases outside the gene matches: 8. The germline V gene encodes CDR1 WNHNN and CDR2 SYGVQD (reference sequence). In nucleotides, the CDR3 is TGCGCCACCTCCTTCGGGACAGCGAACACCGGGGAGCTGTTTTTT. Translation: CATSFGTANTGELFF.

This clone appeared a few times. This chain links TRBV10-3 with TRBJ1-2; D unresolved. V lost 9 bases and J 7 bases, leaving 15 bases between the germline ends. The CDR3 is 12 residues long. Looked up from germline, CDR1 is ENHRY and CDR2 is SYGVKD. The CDR3: CAIADEMGGYTF. The DNA for the CDR3 is TGTGCCATAGCGGACGAAATGGGTGGCTACACCTTC.

The chain joins TRBV30 to TRBJ1-6; D gene unclear. The V gene lost 4 bases and the J gene lost 7 bases, with 11 bases spanning the gap. Per the germline V gene, CDR1 is GTSNPN and CDR2 is SVGIG (reference sequence). The CDR3 is made up of 13 amino acids. In nucleotides, the CDR3 is TGTGCCTGGACTGGGCAGAGAAATTCACCCCTCCACTTT. This encodes CAWTGQRNSPLHF. The complete variable domain, with remaining parts taken from reference TRBV30 and TRBJ1-6, reads SQTIHQWPATLVQPVGSPLSLECTVEGTSNPNLYWYRQAAGRGLQLLFYSVGIGQISSEVPQNLSASRPQDRQFILSSKKLLLSDSGFYLCAWTGQRNSPLHFGNGTRLTVT.